Described below is a single T cell receptor (beta chain) sequence and its context. Its antigen is as yet unknown. This entry comes from a study of blood T cells in healthy people across ages. Study details: Template switching caught about one barcoded beta molecule for each two T cells.

The second PCR ran about 6 to 11 cycles with a sample-barcoded 5' primer and J-beta primers. The template-switch adaptor was a 5' adaptor with 12 random nucleotides. It tagged each cDNA molecule. A single record per CDR3 protein comes from TCRdb applying MiXCR to the 5' RACE reads. The sample yields over 700,000 distinct CDR3 sequences, around half seen once. Germline-derived CDR1 and CDR2 are MNHEY and SMNVEV (reference sequence). This CDR3 spans 14 amino acids. V dropped 6 bases and J dropped 13; count of bases not matched to a gene: 15. Study observations and caveats: Diversity of TCR beta per million T cells declined in a roughly linear way with age.

A minimum of 6 micrograms of total RNA was extracted per sample. The V gene is TRBV27, the J gene TRBJ2-4, with 7 bases lining up with TRBD1. The source is a man at least 80 years old in good health. What was sequenced was blood. CDR3 amino acids: CASSSGQLSTKQYF. The CDR3 bases are TGTGCCAGCAGCTCGGGACAGCTTTCTACGAAGCAGTACTTC.